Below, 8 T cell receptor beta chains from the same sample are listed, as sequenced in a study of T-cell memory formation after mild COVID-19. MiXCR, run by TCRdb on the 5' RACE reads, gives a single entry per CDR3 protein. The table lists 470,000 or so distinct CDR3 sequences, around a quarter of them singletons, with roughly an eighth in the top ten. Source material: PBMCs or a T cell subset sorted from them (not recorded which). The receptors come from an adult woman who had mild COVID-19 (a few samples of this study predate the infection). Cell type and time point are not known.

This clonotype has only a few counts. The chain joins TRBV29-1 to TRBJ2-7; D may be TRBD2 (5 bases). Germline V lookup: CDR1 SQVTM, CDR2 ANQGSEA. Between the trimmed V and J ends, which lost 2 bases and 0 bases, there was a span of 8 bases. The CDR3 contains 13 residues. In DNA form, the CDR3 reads TGCAGCGTTGAATCGGAGGCCTCCTACGAGCAGTACTTC. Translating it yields CSVESEASYEQYF.

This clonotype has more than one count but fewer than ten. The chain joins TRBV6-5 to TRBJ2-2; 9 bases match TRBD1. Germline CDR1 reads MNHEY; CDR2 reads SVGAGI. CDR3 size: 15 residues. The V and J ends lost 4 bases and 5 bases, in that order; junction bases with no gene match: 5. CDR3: CASSLDRGGTGELFF. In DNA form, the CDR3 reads TGTGCCAGCAGTTTGGACAGGGGAGGGACCGGGGAGCTGTTTTTT.

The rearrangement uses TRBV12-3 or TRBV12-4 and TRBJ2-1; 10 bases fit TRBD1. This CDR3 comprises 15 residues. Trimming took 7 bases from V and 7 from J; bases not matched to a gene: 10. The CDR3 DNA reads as TGTGCCAGCACCGACAGGGGGCGCGAGCGGAATGAGCAGTTCTTC. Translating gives CASTDRGRERNEQFF.

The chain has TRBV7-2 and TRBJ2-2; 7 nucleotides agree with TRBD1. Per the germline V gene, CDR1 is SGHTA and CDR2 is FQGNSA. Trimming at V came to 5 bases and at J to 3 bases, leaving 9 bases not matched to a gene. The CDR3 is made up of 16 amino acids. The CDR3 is CASSRRRGSHTGELFF. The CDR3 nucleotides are TGTGCCAGCAGCCGCCGCAGGGGGTCCCACACCGGGGAGCTGTTTTTT.

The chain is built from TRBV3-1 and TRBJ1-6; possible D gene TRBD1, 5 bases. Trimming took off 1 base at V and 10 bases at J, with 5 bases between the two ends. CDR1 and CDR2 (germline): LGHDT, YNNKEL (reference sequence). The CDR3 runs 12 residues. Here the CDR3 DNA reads TGTGCCAGCAGCCAAGGGGACTCACCCCTCCACTTT. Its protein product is CASSQGDSPLHF.

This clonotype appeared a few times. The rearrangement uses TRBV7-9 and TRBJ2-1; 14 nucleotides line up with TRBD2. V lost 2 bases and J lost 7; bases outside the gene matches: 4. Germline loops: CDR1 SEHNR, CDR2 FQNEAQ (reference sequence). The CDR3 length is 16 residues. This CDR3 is CASSLPGLAGVNEQFF. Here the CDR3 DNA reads TGTGCCAGCAGCTTACCGGGACTAGCGGGAGTAAATGAGCAGTTCTTC.

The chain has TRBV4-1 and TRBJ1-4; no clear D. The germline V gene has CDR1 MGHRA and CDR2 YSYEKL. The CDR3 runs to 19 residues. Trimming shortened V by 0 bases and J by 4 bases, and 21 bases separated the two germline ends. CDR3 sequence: CASSQDLDTRLHGNEKLFF. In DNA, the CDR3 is TGCGCCAGCAGCCAAGATTTAGACACCCGTCTGCACGGTAATGAAAAACTGTTTTTT.

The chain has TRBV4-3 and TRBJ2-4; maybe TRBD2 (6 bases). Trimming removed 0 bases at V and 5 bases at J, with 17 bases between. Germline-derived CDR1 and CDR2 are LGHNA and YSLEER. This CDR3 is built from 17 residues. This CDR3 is CASSQDWRALGENIQYF. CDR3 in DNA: TGCGCCAGCAGCCAAGATTGGAGGGCCCTCGGTGAAAACATTCAGTACTTC.